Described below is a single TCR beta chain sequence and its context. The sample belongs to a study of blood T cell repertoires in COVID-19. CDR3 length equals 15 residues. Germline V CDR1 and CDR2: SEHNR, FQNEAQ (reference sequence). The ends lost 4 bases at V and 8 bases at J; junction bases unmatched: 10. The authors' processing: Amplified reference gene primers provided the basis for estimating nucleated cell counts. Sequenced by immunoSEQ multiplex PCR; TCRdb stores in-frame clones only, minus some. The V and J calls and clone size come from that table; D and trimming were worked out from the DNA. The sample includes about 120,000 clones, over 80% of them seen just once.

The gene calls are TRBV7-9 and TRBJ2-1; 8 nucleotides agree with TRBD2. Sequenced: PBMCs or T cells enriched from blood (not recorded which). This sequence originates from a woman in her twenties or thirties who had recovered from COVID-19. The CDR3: CASSYLAGSGHEQFF. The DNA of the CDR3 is TGTGCCAGCAGCTACTTAGCGGGATCTGGGCATGAGCAGTTCTTC.